What follows are 26 T cell receptor beta chains derived from one specimen sequenced in a study of graft-versus-host responses after intestinal transplantation (dated by TCRdb to the early 2020s). The library was prepared using the immunoSEQ multiplex PCR assay. TCRdb mirrors the immuneACCESS table, restricted to in-frame sequences. Some clones are absent from its copies; in checked studies, under half trace to an unresolved V gene, and the reason for the others is unknown. This sample holds 13,000 to 15,000 clones; 35% to 40% were observed only once. Jointly, the top ten make up 1.1% of the sample. The time point label of this sample denotes: cells obtained before transplantation from donor or recipient. This sample comprised alloreactive CD4+ T cells from a mixed lymphocyte reaction culture, obtained before intestinal transplant. The sample's cell subset or site label, decoded: CFSE-low proliferating T cells sorted from approximately 6-day pre-transplant mixed lymphocyte reaction (GvH or HvG direction). All receptors come from a human patient who received an intestinal transplant.

This clone was found a few times. J is TRBJ1-3 and V is TRBV4-1; 8 bases match TRBD1. The length of the CDR3 is 16 residues. CDR1 and CDR2 from the germline V gene are MGHRA and YSYEKL. After removal of 1 base from V and 3 bases from J, the junction contained 5 bases not matched to a gene. CDR3 protein: CASSQARRGHGNTIYF. The DNA for the CDR3 is TGCGCCAGCAGCCAAGCCCGCAGGGGGCATGGAAACACCATATATTTT.

This clone was picked up a small number of times. The chain employs TRBV18 and TRBJ2-5; TRBD1 agrees at 8 bases. The trim removed 0 bases at V and 5 bases at J, leaving 5 bases unmatched. This CDR3 has 15 residues. Germline V gene data show CDR1 as KGHSH and CDR2 as LQKENI. CDR3 DNA: TGTGCCAGCTCACCACCCATGGCAGGGGGCGAGACCCAGTACTTC. Translation gives CASSPPMAGGETQYF.

This chain connects TRBV6-6 to TRBJ1-2; D is unclear. V dropped 3 bases and J dropped 0 bases, with 8 bases sitting between them. The CDR3 extends over 14 amino acids. In germline, CDR1 is MNHNY, CDR2 SVGAGI (reference sequence). CDR3 DNA sequence: TGTGCCAGCAGTTATAACTCTCCTAACTATGGCTACACCTTC. The encoded protein is CASSYNSPNYGYTF.

CDR3 loop: CASSPNRGATYEQYF. CDR3 sequence (DNA): TGCGCCAGCAGCCCGAACAGGGGCGCGACCTACGAGCAGTACTTC. The rearrangement links TRBV5-1 to TRBJ2-7, with TRBD1 identical over 7 bases. This CDR3 region has 15 residues. Germline loops: CDR1 SGHRS, CDR2 YFSETQ. Unmatched junction bases numbered 9, after V lost 4 bases and J lost 2 bases.

The chain carries TRBV19 and TRBJ1-2, with a weak D call TRBD1 (5 bases). The CDR3 runs 15 residues. Germline V lookup: CDR1 LNHDA, CDR2 SQIVND (reference sequence). Trimming pared 2 bases from V and 5 bases from J, leaving 15 bases between. CDR3 bases: TGTGCCAGTAGTATAATTGGGGCTTCTTGGTATGGCTACACCTTC. Amino acid sequence: CASSIIGASWYGYTF.

This clone appeared once. The CDR3 sequence is CASSTQGNQPQHF. The DNA for the CDR3 is TGTGCCAGCAGCACACAGGGGAATCAGCCCCAGCATTTT. The chain has TRBV2 and TRBJ1-5; 7 bases agree with TRBD1. The CDR3 has 13 amino acids. Germline V gene sequence: CDR1 SNHLY, CDR2 FYNNEI. V lost 6 bases to trimming and J lost 4 bases; unmatched junction nucleotides: 3.

J is TRBJ1-2 and V is TRBV5-5; D perhaps matches TRBD1 (6 bases). The CDR3 consists of 15 residues. Per the germline V gene, CDR1 is SGHKS and CDR2 is YYEKEE (reference sequence). The V end lost 2 bases, the J end lost 0 bases, and 11 bases lay between the germline ends. CDR3 in amino acids: CASSFLQGSNYGYTF. The CDR3 nucleotides read TGTGCCAGCAGCTTTTTACAGGGTTCTAACTATGGCTACACCTTC. Based on the CDR3 plus reference TRBV5-5 and TRBJ1-2, the full variable domain is DAGVTQSPTHLIKTRGQQVTLRCSPISGHKSVSWYQQVLGQGPQFIFQYYEKEERGRGNFPDRFSARQFPNYSSELNVNALLLGDSALYLCASSFLQGSNYGYTFGSGTRLTVV.

The chain employs TRBV9 and TRBJ2-3; 8 bases fit TRBD2. J was trimmed by 12 bases and V by 0 bases; bases with no gene match: 9. CDR1 SGDLS and CDR2 YYNGEE come from the germline V gene. The CDR3 loop spans 14 amino acids. CDR3 nucleotide sequence: TGTGCCAGCAGCGTAGCGGGGGTAGCGGGAATCCAGTATTTT. Its protein product is CASSVAGVAGIQYF.

This clone turned up a few times. The chain couples TRBV7-2 to TRBJ1-5; TRBD1 matches 10 bases. This CDR3 spans 16 amino acids. The germline CDR1 and CDR2 sequences are SGHTA and FQGNSA. The V and J ends lost 5 bases and 10 bases, in that order; junction bases with no gene match: 14. In nucleotides, the CDR3 is TGTGCCAGCAGCCCAAGACCCGGGACAGGGGTTGGCCCCCAGCATTTT. Protein product: CASSPRPGTGVGPQHF.

This clone was counted between two and nine times. This chain links TRBV30 with TRBJ1-6, with D hard to call. The V end lost 1 base, the J end lost 5 bases, and 15 bases lay between the germline ends. CDR1 is GTSNPN, CDR2 SVGIG, per germline (reference sequence). The CDR3 contains 16 residues. This chain's CDR3 is CAWSGVGDGNNSPLHF. The CDR3 DNA sequence: TGTGCCTGGAGTGGCGTCGGGGATGGGAATAATTCACCCCTCCACTTT.

The rearrangement joins TRBV4-1 to TRBJ1-2; D not certain. The CDR3 length is 15 residues. The germline V and J ends were trimmed by 1 base and 3 bases, with 12 bases remaining between them. Germline CDR1 reads MGHRA; CDR2 reads YSYEKL. In nucleotides, the CDR3 is TGCGCCAGCAGCCAAGGACCCCGGAGGGACTATGGCTACACCTTC. The encoded protein is CASSQGPRRDYGYTF.

This clone showed up just a few times. The chain employs TRBV30 and TRBJ1-4; TRBD1 aligns across 7 bases. Trimming removed 1 base from V and 7 bases from J; junction bases left unmatched: 6. Germline CDR1 reads GTSNPN; CDR2 reads SVGIG (reference sequence). The CDR3 length is 14 residues. The CDR3 nucleotides are TGTGCCTGGAGTGGGAGGGGGCCTTTTGAAAAACTGTTTTTT. Translated: CAWSGRGPFEKLFF.

This clone was detected only a few times. The CDR3 is CASSLQRGHEAFF. The DNA of the CDR3 is TGTGCCAGCAGCCTCCAAAGGGGGCATGAAGCTTTCTTT. This chain connects TRBV7-9 to TRBJ1-1; 7 bases align to TRBD1. CDR1 and CDR2 from the germline V gene are SEHNR and FQNEAQ (reference sequence). With V trimmed by 5 bases and J by 7 bases, 7 bases remained unmatched. CDR3 size: 13 residues.

This chain joins TRBV11-3 and TRBJ1-2, with 10 bases aligning to TRBD1. Germline values: CDR1 SGHNT, CDR2 YENEEA. Unmatched junction bases numbered 5, after V lost 1 base and J lost 3 bases. The CDR3 is made up of 16 amino acids. The CDR3 spells CASSLAFGTGDYGYTF. CDR3 bases: TGTGCCAGCAGCTTAGCGTTCGGGACAGGGGACTATGGCTACACCTTC.

The chain uses TRBV27 and TRBJ2-3; TRBD1 is a possible D gene (7 bases). Germline V gene lookup returns CDR1 MNHEY and CDR2 SMNVEV (reference sequence). The CDR3 length is 14 residues. Trimming stripped 8 bases from V and 3 bases from J, with 15 bases between. The CDR3 DNA is TGTGCCAGCGGAGAACAGGGGAGGACAGATACGCAGTATTTT. This encodes CASGEQGRTDTQYF.

The CDR3 sequence is CASSLASGEPPIYEQYF. DNA of the CDR3: TGTGCCAGCAGCTTAGCCTCCGGGGAGCCACCCATCTACGAGCAGTACTTC. The J gene is TRBJ2-7, the V gene TRBV7-4; D might be TRBD2 (5 bases). The CDR3 runs to 17 residues. V was shortened by 0 bases and J by 3 bases, with 18 bases between the two germline ends. The germline V gene encodes CDR1 SGHVT and CDR2 SQSDAQ.

Only a few counts were recorded for this clone. Other nucleotide sequences from this sample produce the same CDR3. The chain joins TRBV5-1 to TRBJ2-1, with TRBD2 identical over 8 bases. This CDR3 comprises 16 residues. Trimming took 3 bases from V and 6 from J; bases not matched to a gene: 11. Looked up from germline, CDR1 is SGHRS and CDR2 is YFSETQ. The CDR3 protein is CASSSGGVGRGNEQFF. CDR3 bases: TGCGCCAGCAGCTCGGGGGGGGTGGGACGGGGCAATGAGCAGTTCTTC. Complete variable domain (other parts from reference TRBV5-1 and TRBJ2-1): KAGVTQTPRYLIKTRGQQVTLSCSPISGHRSVSWYQQTPGQGLQFLFEYFSETQRNKGNFPGRFSGRQFSNSRSEMNVSTLELGDSALYLCASSSGGVGRGNEQFFGPGTRLTVL.

Only a few counts were recorded for this clone. The chain joins TRBV29-1 to TRBJ1-2; no firm D call. This CDR3 has 9 residues. CDR1 and CDR2 (germline): SQVTM, ANQGSEA. V was pared by 6 bases and J by 5 bases, with 4 bases between. In nucleotides, the CDR3 is TGCAGCGTAGAGTATGGCTACACCTTC. It translates to CSVEYGYTF.

This clone has only one observation. The chain carries TRBV29-1 and TRBJ1-2; D unclear. The V gene's germline CDR1 is SQVTM and CDR2 ANQGSEA. CDR3 length equals 13 residues. Trimming removed 3 bases from V and 5 bases from J, with 13 bases in between. The CDR3 coding sequence is TGCAGCGTTGAGGGGAGCTCGGGGTATGGCTACACCTTC. Its protein is CSVEGSSGYGYTF.

The chain carries TRBV27 and TRBJ2-3; D unclear. Trimming cost V 0 bases and J 3 bases, with 7 bases left between them. The CDR3 is 14 amino acids. Germline-derived CDR1 and CDR2 are MNHEY and SMNVEV (reference sequence). This CDR3 reads CASSLSERTDTQYF. Written as DNA, the CDR3 is TGTGCCAGCAGTTTATCGGAGAGGACAGATACGCAGTATTTT.

This clone was seen more than once but under ten times. The chain couples TRBV10-3 to TRBJ2-7; D perhaps matches TRBD2 (5 bases). The ends were cut back, 7 bases at V and 0 bases at J, with 16 bases in the middle. CDR3 length equals 15 residues. CDR1 is ENHRY and CDR2 is SYGVKD in the germline V gene. CDR3 sequence reads: CAITARVIGSYEQYF. The CDR3 DNA reads TGTGCCATCACGGCGCGGGTCATCGGCTCCTACGAGCAGTACTTC.

This clone was counted only a few times. The chain couples TRBV5-1 to TRBJ2-3; 7 bases align to TRBD1. Germline CDR1 and CDR2: SGHRS and YFSETQ. The J segment lost 2 bases and the V segment lost 2 bases, leaving 2 bases of the junction unmatched. The CDR3 runs 14 residues. CDR3 in DNA: TGCGCCAGCAGCTTAGACAGGGTCACAGATACGCAGTATTTT. This translates into CASSLDRVTDTQYF.

This clone was counted a few times. The chain recombines TRBV19 with TRBJ1-6, with 7 positions matching TRBD1. From germline, CDR1 is LNHDA and CDR2 SQIVND (reference sequence). This CDR3 region has 15 residues. With V trimmed by 5 bases and J by 0 bases, 1 base remained unmatched. CDR3 residues: CASSDRASYNSPLHF. The CDR3 nucleotides are TGTGCCAGTAGTGACAGGGCCTCCTATAATTCACCCCTCCACTTT.

The chain uses TRBV7-2 and TRBJ1-2, with 11 bases aligning to TRBD1. The CDR3 runs to 15 residues. Germline V gene sequence: CDR1 SGHTA, CDR2 FQGNSA. V trimming: 2 bases; J trimming: 8 bases; junction bases outside the gene matches: 7. CDR3 loop: CASSLQGTGGWGYTF. The DNA for the CDR3 is TGTGCCAGCAGCTTACAGGGGACAGGGGGTTGGGGCTACACCTTC. Drawing the rest from reference TRBV7-2 and TRBJ1-2, the complete variable domain is GAGVSQSPSNKVTEKGKDVELRCDPISGHTALYWYRQSLGQGLEFLIYFQGNSAPDKSGLPSDRFSAERTGGSVSTLTIQRTQQEDSAVYLCASSLQGTGGWGYTFGSGTRLTVV.

This chain uses TRBV5-1 with TRBJ2-7; 8 bases align to TRBD1. CDR3 length equals 15 residues. V trimming: 3 bases; J trimming: 4 bases; junction bases outside the gene matches: 9. CDR1 and CDR2 (germline): SGHRS, YFSETQ. The chain's CDR3 is CASSSPDRASYEQYF. CDR3 nucleotides: TGCGCCAGCAGCTCCCCGGACAGGGCCTCATACGAGCAGTACTTC.

There are a few counts of this clone. The chain employs TRBV5-1 and TRBJ1-1; TRBD1 matches 9 bases. This CDR3 is 15 amino acids long. With V trimmed by 1 base and J by 9 bases, 10 bases remained unmatched. From germline, CDR1 is SGHRS and CDR2 YFSETQ. The CDR3 DNA reads as TGCGCCAGCAGCTTGTGGTGGGACAGGGAACCTAAAGCTTTCTTT. This codes for CASSLWWDREPKAFF.